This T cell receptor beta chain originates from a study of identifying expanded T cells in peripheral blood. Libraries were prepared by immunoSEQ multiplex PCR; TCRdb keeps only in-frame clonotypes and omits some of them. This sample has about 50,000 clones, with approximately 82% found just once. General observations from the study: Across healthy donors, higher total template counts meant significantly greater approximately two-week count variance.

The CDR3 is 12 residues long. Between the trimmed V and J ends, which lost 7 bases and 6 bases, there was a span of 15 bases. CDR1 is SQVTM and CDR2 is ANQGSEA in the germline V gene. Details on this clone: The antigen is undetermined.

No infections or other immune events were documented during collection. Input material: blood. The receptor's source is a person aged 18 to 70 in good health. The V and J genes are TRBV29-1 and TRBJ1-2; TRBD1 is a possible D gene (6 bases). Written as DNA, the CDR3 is TGCAGCGCCAATGGGGGGGGCGATGGCTACACCTTC. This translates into CSANGGGDGYTF.